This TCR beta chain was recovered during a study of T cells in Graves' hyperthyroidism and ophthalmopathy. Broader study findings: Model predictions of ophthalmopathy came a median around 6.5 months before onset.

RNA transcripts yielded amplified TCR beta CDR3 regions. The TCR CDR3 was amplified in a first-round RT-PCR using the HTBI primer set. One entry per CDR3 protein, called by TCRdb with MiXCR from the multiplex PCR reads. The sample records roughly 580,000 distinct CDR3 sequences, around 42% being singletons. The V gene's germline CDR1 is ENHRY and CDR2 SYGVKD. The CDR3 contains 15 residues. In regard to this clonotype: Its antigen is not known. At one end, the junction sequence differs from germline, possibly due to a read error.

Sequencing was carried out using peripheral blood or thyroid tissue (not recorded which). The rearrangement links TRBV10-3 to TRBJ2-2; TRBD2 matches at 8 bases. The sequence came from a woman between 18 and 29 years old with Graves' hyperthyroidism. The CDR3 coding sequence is TGTGCCAGCAGTTCGAGCGGGAGAGGCACCGGGGAGCTGTTTTTT. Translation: CASSSSGRGTGELFF.